This is a list of T cell receptor beta chains from one sample in a study of immune heterogeneity within non-small cell lung tumors. Each CDR3 protein is one row after TCRdb ran MiXCR on the multiplex PCR reads. The sample records under 20,000 distinct CDR3 sequences, approximately 30% being singletons. The sequenced material came from lung tumor tissue. The receptors originated from a middle-aged man with non-small cell lung cancer. The CDR3 runs from the conserved cysteine through the conserved F or W. Each record gives: J gene, clone size, D gene, V gene, CDR3 length, CDR3 DNA, CDR3 protein. A D gene is named only where the DNA matches it firmly. The listing skips clone size in some rows; elsewhere it reads once, few, many or a size class.

TRBJ1-4,many,TRBD1,TRBV9,18,TGTGCCAGCAGCGTAGCTACGGGGGGGACAGGGGGCAATGAAAAACTGTTTTTT,CASSVATGGTGGNEKLFF
TRBJ1-4,-,-,TRBV12-3/TRBV12-4,17,TGTGTCAGCAGTCCTGCCCGTGTTGTAGGATTAGGTGAAAAACTGTTTTTT,CVSSPARVVGLGEKLFF
TRBJ2-4,few,-,TRBV20-1,13,TGCAGTGCTAGTGGCGGCACGGGAAACATTCAGTACTTC,CSASGGTGNIQYF
TRBJ2-4,-,-,TRBV20-1,14,TGCAGTGCTACTGTCACGCTAGCCAAAAACATTCAGTACTTC,CSATVTLAKNIQYF
TRBJ1-2,many,-,TRBV27,15,TGTGCCAGCAGTTTATCCGGACTCCTTAACTATGGCTACACCTTC,CASSLSGLLNYGYTF
TRBJ2-3,many,TRBD2,TRBV6-2/TRBV6-3,14,TGTGCCAGCAGTCCGGGAGGGAGTTCGGATACGCAGTATTTT,CASSPGGSSDTQYF
TRBJ1-6,-,-,TRBV2,16,TGTGCCAGCAGTGTGGCGATGGGTGAGGCGATATCACCCCTCCACTTT,CASSVAMGEAISPLHF
TRBJ2-3,medium-sized,TRBD1,TRBV12-3/TRBV12-4,15,TGTGCCAGCAGGACCGGGACAGGGGGCCCAGATACGCAGTATTTT,CASRTGTGGPDTQYF
TRBJ2-3,-,TRBD2,TRBV11-2,17,TGTGCCAGCAGCTCTTACTTACTAGCGAGAGAGTTTAATACGCAGTATTTT,CASSSYLLAREFNTQYF
TRBJ2-7,many,TRBD1,TRBV14,15,TGTGCCAGCAGCCAATGGGACAGGGGAAACTACGAGCAGTACTTC,CASSQWDRGNYEQYF
TRBJ2-7,-,-,TRBV5-1,12,TGCGCCAGCAGCTTGGATCAGCACGAACAGAACTTC,CASSLDQHEQNF
TRBJ1-4,-,-,TRBV9,15,TGTGCCAGCAGCGTCGGTGGTGTAACTAATGAAAAACTGTTTTTT,CASSVGGVTNEKLFF
TRBJ2-2,-,TRBD1,TRBV6-2/TRBV6-3,15,TGTGTCAGCAGCCCCGACAGGGCGCGCACCGGGGAGCTGTTTTTT,CVSSPDRARTGELFF
TRBJ1-2,medium-sized,-,TRBV9,15,TGTGCCAGCAGCGTAGAATCCAGGGGTAGCTATGGCTACACCTTC,CASSVESRGSYGYTF
TRBJ2-1,-,TRBD2,TRBV20-1,15,TGCAGTGCTAGGTCAACTAGCGGGAGTCCAGATCAGCAGTTCTTC,CSARSTSGSPDQQFF
TRBJ1-2,many,TRBD1,TRBV5-4,12,TGTGCCAGCAGCCGACAGGGTCAAGGCTACACCTTC,CASSRQGQGYTF
TRBJ2-7,-,-,TRBV3-1,18,TGTGCCAGCAGCCAAGAAGGAAGCCGGCGGGCAAGCTCCTACGAGCAGTACTTC,CASSQEGSRRASSYEQYF
TRBJ1-1,few,TRBD1,TRBV30,14,TGTGCCTGGAGTGCTGGCGCCGGGACAGGGCATGCTTTCTTT,CAWSAGAGTGHAFF
TRBJ2-3,-,-,TRBV9,13,TGTGCCAGCAGCGGGTTCGAGGGTGATACGCAGTATTTT,CASSGFEGDTQYF
TRBJ1-6,medium-sized,-,TRBV7-2,14,TGTGCCAGCAGCCCGCGCCAGGCAGGGTCACCCCTCCACTTT,CASSPRQAGSPLHF
TRBJ2-5,-,TRBD2,TRBV3-1,14,TGTGCCAGCAGTCCCAGCGGGAGGGGAGAGACCCAGTACTTC,CASSPSGRGETQYF
TRBJ2-1,-,TRBD2,TRBV9,21,TGTGCCAGCAGCAATAAAGAAAACCGGACTAGCGGGAAAGCTAACTACAATGAGCAGTTCTTC,CASSNKENRTSGKANYNEQFF
TRBJ2-7,many,TRBD2,TRBV20-1,13,TGCAGTGCTAGGGGCGCTAGCGGCTACGAGCAGTACTTC,CSARGASGYEQYF
TRBJ2-7,many,TRBD2,TRBV12-3/TRBV12-4,15,TGTGCCAGCAGCCCCCACCGGGACTACCTCTACGAGCAGTACTTC,CASSPHRDYLYEQYF
TRBJ2-1,many,TRBD2,TRBV11-3,14,TGTGCCAGCACCCCTAATAGCGGGAGCAATGAGCAGTTCTTC,CASTPNSGSNEQFF
TRBJ2-5,-,-,TRBV28,16,TGTGCCAGCAGTAACTTAGGGGGTCCGGACCAAGAGACCCAGTACTTC,CASSNLGGPDQETQYF
TRBJ2-3,many,TRBD1,TRBV5-1,19,TGCGCCAGCAGCCTAAACGTAGGGACAGCCCCACTAAGCACAGATACGCAGTATTTT,CASSLNVGTAPLSTDTQYF
TRBJ2-2,-,TRBD2,TRBV13,17,TGTGCCAGCAGCTTAGGCCTCTTAGCGGGAGGATCCGGGGAGCTGTTTTTT,CASSLGLLAGGSGELFF
TRBJ2-3,-,-,TRBV4-1,14,TGCGCGAGCAGCCAAGGTTACTCCACAGATACGCAGTATTTT,CASSQGYSTDTQYF
TRBJ1-1,-,-,TRBV10-3,13,TGTGCCATCAGTGGCGGTAAGAACACTGAAGCTTTCTTT,CAISGGKNTEAFF
TRBJ1-6,-,-,TRBV4-1,13,TGCGCCAGCCAAGTTGGGGGTGATTCACCCCTCCACTTT,CASQVGGDSPLHF
TRBJ2-2,-,-,TRBV7-9,13,TGTGCCAGCAGCCCTACAGCTGCAGGGGAGCTGTTTTTT,CASSPTAAGELFF
TRBJ1-6,medium-sized,TRBD1,TRBV19,16,TGTGCCAACCCTCAGGGGGGGAGCTCCTATAATTCACCCCTCCACTTT,CANPQGGSSYNSPLHF
TRBJ2-6,-,-,TRBV6-1,15,TGTGCCAGCAGAGGGATGGGGACTGGGGCCAACGTCCTGACTTTC,CASRGMGTGANVLTF
TRBJ2-1,-,-,TRBV20-1,12,TGCAGTGCTCGTTCCGGGTACAATGAGCAGTTCTTC,CSARSGYNEQFF
TRBJ1-1,-,-,TRBV18,14,TGTGCCAGCTCACCAGGGGGCGGTCTCTCTGAAGCTTTCTTT,CASSPGGGLSEAFF
TRBJ2-7,-,-,TRBV7-9,15,TGTGCCAGCAGCCCAGGAACCGGGATCCCGTCAGAGCAGTACTTC,CASSPGTGIPSEQYF
TRBJ2-7,many,TRBD2,TRBV3-1,17,TGTGCCAGCAGCCAAGAGGTTTTAGCGGGGAGCTCCTACGAGCAGTACTTC,CASSQEVLAGSSYEQYF
TRBJ2-1,medium-sized,-,TRBV6-4,15,TGTGCCAGCAAGGGTCCGCGACCCCAAAACAATGAGCAGTTCTTC,CASKGPRPQNNEQFF
TRBJ1-6,-,-,TRBV6-1,15,TGTGCCAGCAGCCTGGGGCAGCAAAATAATTCACCCCTCCACTTT,CASSLGQQNNSPLHF
TRBJ2-2,few,-,TRBV9,14,TGTGCCAGCAGCGTAGACAAGGGGACCGGGGAGCTGTTTTTT,CASSVDKGTGELFF
TRBJ2-5,few,TRBD1,TRBV24-1,15,TGTGCCACCTCCAAGGGGGACAGGGCCAGGGAGACCCAGTACTTC,CATSKGDRARETQYF
TRBJ2-1,medium-sized,-,TRBV6-1,14,TGTGCCAGCAGGAAACCGGACAGTCACAATGAGCAGTTCTTC,CASRKPDSHNEQFF
TRBJ1-4,-,-,TRBV29-1,13,TGCAGCGTTGGGGGGGCGGGAAATGAAAAACTGTTTTTT,CSVGGAGNEKLFF
TRBJ2-1,medium-sized,TRBD2,TRBV27,15,TGTGCCAGCAGTGCCGGACTAGCGGGAGTCAGTGAGCAGTTCTTC,CASSAGLAGVSEQFF
TRBJ1-1,many,-,TRBV11-3,13,TGTGCCAGCAGCCGACCCGGGGGGACTGAAGCTTTCTTT,CASSRPGGTEAFF
TRBJ1-5,-,TRBD1,TRBV7-2,15,TGTGCCAGCAGCCTAGTAGGGGGCGCAGCTCAGCCCCAGCATTTT,CASSLVGGAAQPQHF
TRBJ1-3,large,TRBD1,TRBV7-9,16,TGTGCCAGCAGCTTCCTGAAGGGGGCATCCGGAAACACCATATATTTT,CASSFLKGASGNTIYF
TRBJ1-1,few,-,TRBV11-2,14,TGTGCCAGCAGCCTAAGCCTCCTGAACACTGAAGCTTTCTTT,CASSLSLLNTEAFF